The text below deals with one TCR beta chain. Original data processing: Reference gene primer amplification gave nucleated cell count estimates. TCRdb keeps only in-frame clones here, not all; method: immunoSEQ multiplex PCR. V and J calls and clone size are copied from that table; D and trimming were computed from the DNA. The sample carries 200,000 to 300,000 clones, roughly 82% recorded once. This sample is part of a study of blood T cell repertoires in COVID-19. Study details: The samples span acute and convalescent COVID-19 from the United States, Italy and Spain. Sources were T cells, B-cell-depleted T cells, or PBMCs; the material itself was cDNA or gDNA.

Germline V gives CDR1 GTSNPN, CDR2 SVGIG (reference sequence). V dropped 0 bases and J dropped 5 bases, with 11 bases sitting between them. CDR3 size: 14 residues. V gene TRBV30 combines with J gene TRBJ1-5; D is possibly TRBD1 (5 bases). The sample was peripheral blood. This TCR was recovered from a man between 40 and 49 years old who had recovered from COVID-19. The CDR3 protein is CAWSVQVGYQPQHF. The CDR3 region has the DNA TGTGCCTGGAGTGTACAGGTCGGATATCAGCCCCAGCATTTT.